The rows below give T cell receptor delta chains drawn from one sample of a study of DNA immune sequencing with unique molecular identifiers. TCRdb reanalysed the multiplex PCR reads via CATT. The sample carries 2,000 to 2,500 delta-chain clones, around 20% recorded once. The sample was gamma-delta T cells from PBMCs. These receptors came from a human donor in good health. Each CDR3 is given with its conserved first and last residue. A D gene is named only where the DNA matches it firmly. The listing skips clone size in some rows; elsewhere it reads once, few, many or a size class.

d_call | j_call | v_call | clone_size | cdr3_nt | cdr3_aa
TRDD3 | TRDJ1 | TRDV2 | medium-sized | TGTGCCTGTGACCCCTTGTGGGGCCCAGGGGGGATAGGGTCCGATAAACTCATCTTT | CACDPLWGPGGIGSDKLIF
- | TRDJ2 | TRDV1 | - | TGTGCTCTTGGGCCCCTAGGGGGTCTTCCTACGTCGTACTGGGGGCCTTCGACAGCACAACTCTTCTTT | CALGPLGGLPTSYWGPSTAQLFF
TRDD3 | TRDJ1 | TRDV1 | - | TGTGCTCTTGGGGAACTCCCTACCCAACTGTGGGGTTCCTGGGGGACTCCTCCGTACAACGATAAACTCATCTTT | CALGELPTQLWGSWGTPPYNDKLIF
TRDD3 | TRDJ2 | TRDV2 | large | TGTGCCTGTGACCCGATTCTAACGGTGGGGGATTTGACAGCACAACTCTTCTTT | CACDPILTVGDLTAQLFF
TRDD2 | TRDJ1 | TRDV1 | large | TGTGCTCTTGGGGAACCGAAGCAATCTGTCTTCCTACTGTGGGATATCTCCAGGTACACCGATAAACTCATCTTT | CALGEPKQSVFLLWDISRYTDKLIF
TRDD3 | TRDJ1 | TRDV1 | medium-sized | TGTGCTCTTGGGGCCCCCTCGTACTGGGGGAATGTCGATAAACTCATCTTT | CALGAPSYWGNVDKLIF
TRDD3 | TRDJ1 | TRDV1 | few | TGTGCTCTTGGGGATTTAGATCCTACGTACTGGGGGACGTACACCGATAAACTCATCTTT | CALGDLDPTYWGTYTDKLIF
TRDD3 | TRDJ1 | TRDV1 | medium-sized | TGTGCTCTTGGGGAAGTAGTAGGTGGGGGATACCGGACCGATAAACTCATCTTT | CALGEVVGGGYRTDKLIF
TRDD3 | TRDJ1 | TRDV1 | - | TGTGCTCTTGGGGAACCAAAACGGATACGTAGGTGGGGACCTTACACCGATAAACTCATCTTT | CALGEPKRIRRWGPYTDKLIF
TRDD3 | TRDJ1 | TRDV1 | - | TGTGCTCTTGGGGAAAAAGGCCCCCTTTCCTACTGGTTCGTCTGGGGGATGGGAAATAAACTCATCTTT | CALGEKGPLSYWFVWGMGNKLIF
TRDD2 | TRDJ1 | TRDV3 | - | TGTGCCTCCACCTCCCGCTTTCCTACGGGACTGACGCGCCCGACCGATAAACTCATCTTT | CASTSRFPTGLTRPTDKLIF
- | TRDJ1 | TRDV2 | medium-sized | TGTGCCTGTGACACCGTTGGGTCTCGCGCTAAACTCATCTTT | CACDTVGSRAKLIF
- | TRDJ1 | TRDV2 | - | TGTGCCTGTGACAACCTTCTGGTCTCCACCGATAAACACATCTTT | CACDNLLVSTDKHIF
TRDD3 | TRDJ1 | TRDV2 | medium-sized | TGTGCCTGTGACGCCCTGGGGGATACCGATAAACTCATCTTT | CACDALGDTDKLIF
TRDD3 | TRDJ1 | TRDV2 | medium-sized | TGTGCCTGTGACGAGATGGGGGATACGAAGAGGGGGACCGATAAACTCATCTTT | CACDEMGDTKRGTDKLIF
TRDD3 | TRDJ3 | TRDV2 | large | TGTGCCTGTGACACACTGGGGGATACGGTAAGGGACACCCGACAGATGTTTTTC | CACDTLGDTVRDTRQMFF
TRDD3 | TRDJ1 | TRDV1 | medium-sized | TGTGCTCTTGGGGAAAGGACCCTCCCCCGGGGGATCCCATTACCCTACACCGATAAACTCATCTTT | CALGERTLPRGIPLPYTDKLIF
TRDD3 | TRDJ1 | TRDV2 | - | TGTGCCTGTGACCTATTACTGGGGGATACGCGGAAGAACGGCGATAAACTCATCTTT | CACDLLLGDTRKNGDKLIF
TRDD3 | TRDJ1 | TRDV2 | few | TGTGCCTGTGACACAATCCGTACTGGGGGATTGTACACCGATAAACTCATCTTT | CACDTIRTGGLYTDKLIF
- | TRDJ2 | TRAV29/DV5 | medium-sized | TGTGCAGCAAGCGTTTGGGTCGGGGGGACAGCACAACTCTTCTTT | CAASVWVGGTAQLFF
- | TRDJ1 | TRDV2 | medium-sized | TGTGCCTGTACTCCCCTTTCGGCGGCCTTGGGAGCGTACACCGATAAACTCATCTTT | CACTPLSAALGAYTDKLIF
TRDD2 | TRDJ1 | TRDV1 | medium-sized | TGTGCTCTTGGGGACCTTTCCTACCCACCTCTGTACACCGATAAACTCATCTTT | CALGDLSYPPLYTDKLIF
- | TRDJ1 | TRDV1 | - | TGTGCTCTTGGGGAGCGGCCTTCCTACTACACCCTGGGGGATTACACCGATAAACTCATCTTT | CALGERPSYYTLGDYTDKLIF
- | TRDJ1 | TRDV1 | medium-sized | TGTGCTCTTGGGGACCCTTCCGCGGGGTCGTGCACCGATAAACTCATCTTT | CALGDPSAGSCTDKLIF
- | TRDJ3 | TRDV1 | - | TGTGCTCTTGGGGAACGTTCCTTCCCCCATTCCCCGTACTGGGGACACCGGGGCTCCTGGGACACCCGACAGATGTTTTTC | CALGERSFPHSPYWGHRGSWDTRQMFF
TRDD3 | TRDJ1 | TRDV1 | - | TGTGCTCTTGGGGAATCGGCCCCCTACCACCCCCCTCACTGGGGGATACGCGGCATACCTCTCGATAAACTCATCTTT | CALGESAPYHPPHWGIRGIPLDKLIF
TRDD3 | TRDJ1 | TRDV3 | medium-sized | TGTGCCTCGCCTGTACTGGGGGATAGTCTGGACGATAAACTCATCTTT | CASPVLGDSLDDKLIF
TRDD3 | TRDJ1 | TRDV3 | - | TGTGCCTCTCGCCCCTTCCTACGTAGACTGGGGGATACGGGCACCGATAAACTCATCTTT | CASRPFLRRLGDTGTDKLIF
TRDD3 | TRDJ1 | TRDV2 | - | TGTGCCTGTGACGGGCTGGGGGATACCGATAAACTCATCTTT | CACDGLGDTDKLIF
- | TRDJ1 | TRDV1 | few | TGTGCTCTTGGGGGGTTCTTCGATAAACTCATCTTT | CALGGFFDKLIF
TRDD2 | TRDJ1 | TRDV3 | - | TGTGCCTCCACCTCCCGCTTTCCTACGGGACTGACGCGGCCGACCGGTAAACTCATCTTT | CASTSRFPTGLTRPTGKLIF
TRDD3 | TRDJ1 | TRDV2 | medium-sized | TGTGCCTGTGACGGCTGGGGGGTCACCGATAAACTCATCTTT | CACDGWGVTDKLIF
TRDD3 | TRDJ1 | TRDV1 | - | TGTGCTCTTGGAGTCCAGGCCTTCCTAGGGTACTGGGGGATACGGCACACCGATAAACTCATCTTT | CALGVQAFLGYWGIRHTDKLIF
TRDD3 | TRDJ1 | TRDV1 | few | TGTGCTCTTGGGAAAGGGGTTCCCAACTGGGGGATACTGAGAGCCGATAAACTCATCTTT | CALGKGVPNWGILRADKLIF
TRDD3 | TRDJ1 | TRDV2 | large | TGTGCCTGTGACACTATTGCTGCTTCTTTGGGGGATACCGATAAACTCATCTTT | CACDTIAASLGDTDKLIF
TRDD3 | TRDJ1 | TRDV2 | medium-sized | TGTGCCTGTGACTCTCTGGGGGATGTTAAACTCATCTTT | CACDSLGDVKLIF
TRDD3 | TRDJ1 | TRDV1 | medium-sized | TGTGCTCTTGGGGGGATCGCCATTCCTACCGTTTTTTACTGGGGGATACCCGACACCGATAAACTCATCTTT | CALGGIAIPTVFYWGIPDTDKLIF
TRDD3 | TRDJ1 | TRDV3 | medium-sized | TGTGCCTTTGGGCCCGCTGGGGGGGTAGAGGGACTCATCTTT | CAFGPAGGVEGLIF
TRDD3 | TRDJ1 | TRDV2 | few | TGTGCCTGTGACCCTCTATCCGGGGGATCGCGTTATAACACCGATAAACTCATCTTT | CACDPLSGGSRYNTDKLIF
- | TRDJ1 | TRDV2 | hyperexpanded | TGTGCCTGTGACGGAATATTGGGGGGCGATAAACTCATCTTT | CACDGILGGDKLIF